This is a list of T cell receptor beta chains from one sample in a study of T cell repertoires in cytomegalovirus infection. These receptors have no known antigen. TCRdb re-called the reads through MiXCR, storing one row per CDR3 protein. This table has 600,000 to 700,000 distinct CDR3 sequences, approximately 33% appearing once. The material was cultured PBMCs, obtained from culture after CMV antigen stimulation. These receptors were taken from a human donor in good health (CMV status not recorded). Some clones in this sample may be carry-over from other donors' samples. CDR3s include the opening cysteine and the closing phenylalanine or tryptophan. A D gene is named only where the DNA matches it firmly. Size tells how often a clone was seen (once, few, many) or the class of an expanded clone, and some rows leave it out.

cdr3_aa: CASSESRDYGYTF
cdr3_nt: TGCGCCAGCAGTGAGTCGAGGGATTATGGCTACACCTTC
j_call: TRBJ1-2
v_call: TRBV10-2
d_call: .
clone_size: few

cdr3_aa: CASSLAVGYGAKNIQYF
cdr3_nt: TGTGCCAGCAGTTTAGCAGTTGGCTACGGCGCCAAAAACATTCAGTACTTC
j_call: TRBJ2-4
v_call: TRBV28
d_call: .
clone_size: few

cdr3_aa: CASSPPAGNNEQFF
cdr3_nt: TGTGCCAGCTCACCACCGGCAGGGAACAATGAGCAGTTCTTC
j_call: TRBJ2-1
v_call: TRBV18
d_call: .
clone_size: once

cdr3_aa: CASSSSGGVGYTF
cdr3_nt: TGTGCCAGCAGTTCGTCAGGGGGCGTGGGCTACACCTTC
j_call: TRBJ1-2
v_call: TRBV28
d_call: TRBD1
clone_size: .

cdr3_aa: CASSDTPPSSYNEQFF
cdr3_nt: TGTGCCAGTAGCGACACTCCTCCTAGCTCCTACAATGAGCAGTTCTTC
j_call: TRBJ2-1
v_call: TRBV19
d_call: .
clone_size: .

cdr3_aa: CASSLGSGRWTGELFF
cdr3_nt: TGTGCCAGCAGTCTTGGGAGCGGGAGATGGACCGGGGAGCTGTTTTTT
j_call: TRBJ2-2
v_call: TRBV12-3/TRBV12-4
d_call: TRBD2
clone_size: .

cdr3_aa: CASGPRQLNTEAFF
cdr3_nt: TGTGCCAGCGGCCCCCGGCAGTTGAACACTGAAGCTTTCTTT
j_call: TRBJ1-1
v_call: TRBV3-1
d_call: .
clone_size: once

cdr3_aa: CASSPGQGTQETQYF
cdr3_nt: TGCGCCAGCAGCCCGGGACAGGGGACCCAAGAGACCCAGTACTTC
j_call: TRBJ2-5
v_call: TRBV4-1
d_call: TRBD1
clone_size: .

cdr3_aa: CASSLDGGQAIHEQYF
cdr3_nt: TGTGCCAGCAGCTTAGACGGTGGACAGGCAATCCACGAGCAGTACTTC
j_call: TRBJ2-7
v_call: TRBV7-8
d_call: TRBD1
clone_size: many

cdr3_aa: CASSEVVNGEKLFF
cdr3_nt: TGTGCCAGCAGTGAGGTAGTGAACGGTGAAAAACTGTTTTTT
j_call: TRBJ1-4
v_call: TRBV2
d_call: .
clone_size: .

cdr3_aa: CASSNLARDYEQYF
cdr3_nt: TGTGCCAGCAGCAACCTAGCGAGGGACTACGAGCAGTACTTC
j_call: TRBJ2-7
v_call: TRBV11-2
d_call: .
clone_size: few

cdr3_aa: CATSTIWGQESNQPQHF
cdr3_nt: TGTGCCACCAGCACAATATGGGGGCAGGAAAGCAATCAGCCCCAGCATTTT
j_call: TRBJ1-5
v_call: TRBV15
d_call: .
clone_size: .

cdr3_aa: CATDRGNGEKLFF
cdr3_nt: TGTGCCACCGACAGGGGAAATGGAGAAAAACTGTTTTTT
j_call: TRBJ1-4
v_call: TRBV10-3
d_call: TRBD1
clone_size: .

cdr3_aa: CSVEDRTPRGGGTYNEQFF
cdr3_nt: TGCAGCGTTGAAGATCGAACGCCCCGGGGGGGTGGCACCTACAATGAGCAGTTCTTC
j_call: TRBJ2-1
v_call: TRBV29-1
d_call: TRBD2
clone_size: few

cdr3_aa: CASSSFRRNQPQHF
cdr3_nt: TGTGCCAGCAGCTCCTTTAGGCGAAATCAGCCCCAGCATTTT
j_call: TRBJ1-5
v_call: TRBV7-6
d_call: .
clone_size: few

cdr3_aa: CASSQDNLGNTIYF
cdr3_nt: TGTGCCAGCAGCCAAGACAACCTTGGAAACACCATATATTTT
j_call: TRBJ1-3
v_call: TRBV4-2
d_call: .
clone_size: .

cdr3_aa: CASSPHSPLAGGLYEQYF
cdr3_nt: TGCGCCAGCAGCCCCCACTCCCCCCTAGCGGGGGGCCTCTACGAGCAGTACTTC
j_call: TRBJ2-7
v_call: TRBV4-1
d_call: TRBD2
clone_size: .

cdr3_aa: CASNRPSSNYGYTF
cdr3_nt: TGTGCCAGCAATCGGCCATCGAGTAACTATGGCTACACCTTC
j_call: TRBJ1-2
v_call: TRBV12-3/TRBV12-4
d_call: .
clone_size: few

cdr3_aa: CASSGLGGRGTQYF
cdr3_nt: TGTGCCAGCAGCGGGTTGGGGGGGAGAGGTACGCAGTATTTT
j_call: TRBJ2-3
v_call: TRBV5-6
d_call: TRBD2
clone_size: .

cdr3_aa: CASLRAGGNTIYF
cdr3_nt: TGTGCCAGCCTTCGGGCAGGCGGAAACACCATATATTTT
j_call: TRBJ1-3
v_call: TRBV28
d_call: .
clone_size: .

cdr3_aa: CASSLGGSLRGEQYF
cdr3_nt: TGTGCCAGCAGTCTAGGGGGAAGCCTACGAGGCGAGCAGTACTTC
j_call: TRBJ2-7
v_call: TRBV6-8
d_call: .
clone_size: .

cdr3_aa: CASRRTHTYNEQFF
cdr3_nt: TGTGCCAGCCGTCGGACTCATACCTACAATGAGCAGTTCTTC
j_call: TRBJ2-1
v_call: TRBV5-5
d_call: .
clone_size: few

cdr3_aa: CASSQVVGVSTEAFF
cdr3_nt: TGCGCCAGCAGCCAAGTTGTCGGGGTCTCCACTGAAGCTTTCTTT
j_call: TRBJ1-1
v_call: TRBV4-3
d_call: .
clone_size: few

cdr3_aa: CASSRQGLAGLLTQYF
cdr3_nt: TGTGCCAGCAGCCGACAGGGACTAGCGGGATTATTGACCCAGTACTTC
j_call: TRBJ2-5
v_call: TRBV7-2
d_call: TRBD2
clone_size: many

cdr3_aa: CSARDRGLVNTEAFF
cdr3_nt: TGCAGTGCTAGAGACAGGGGGCTCGTGAACACTGAAGCTTTCTTT
j_call: TRBJ1-1
v_call: TRBV20-1
d_call: TRBD1
clone_size: .

cdr3_aa: CASSYPRDRGYNEQFF
cdr3_nt: TGTGCCAGCAGCTACCCCCGGGACAGGGGTTACAATGAGCAGTTCTTC
j_call: TRBJ2-1
v_call: TRBV7-8
d_call: TRBD1
clone_size: .

cdr3_aa: CASSLSSFRVSYEQYF
cdr3_nt: TGTGCCAGCAGCTTATCATCTTTCAGGGTGTCCTACGAGCAGTACTTC
j_call: TRBJ2-7
v_call: TRBV7-8
d_call: .
clone_size: few

cdr3_aa: CASSYGTDYEQYF
cdr3_nt: TGTGCCAGCAGTTACGGGACGGACTACGAGCAGTACTTC
j_call: TRBJ2-7
v_call: TRBV6-2/TRBV6-3
d_call: .
clone_size: few

cdr3_aa: CASSKLAGVSGGEQFF
cdr3_nt: TGTGCCAGCAGCAAACTAGCGGGAGTATCCGGAGGTGAGCAGTTCTTC
j_call: TRBJ2-1
v_call: TRBV7-9
d_call: TRBD2
clone_size: .

cdr3_aa: CASSPGDTNEKLFF
cdr3_nt: TGTGCCAGCAGCCCCGGGGACACTAATGAAAAACTGTTTTTT
j_call: TRBJ1-4
v_call: TRBV7-8
d_call: .
clone_size: many

cdr3_aa: CASSQDWTGYDGYTF
cdr3_nt: TGTGCCAGCAGCCAAGACTGGACAGGGTACGATGGCTACACCTTC
j_call: TRBJ1-2
v_call: TRBV14
d_call: TRBD1
clone_size: .

cdr3_aa: CASSLGVLRGDSPLHF
cdr3_nt: TGTGCCAGCAGCTTAGGGGTTCTCCGAGGCGATTCACCCCTCCACTTT
j_call: TRBJ1-6
v_call: TRBV7-8
d_call: .
clone_size: few

cdr3_aa: CASSSGLAVTDTQYF
cdr3_nt: TGTGCCAGCAGCTCGGGACTAGCGGTCACAGATACGCAGTATTTT
j_call: TRBJ2-3
v_call: TRBV7-2
d_call: TRBD2
clone_size: many

cdr3_aa: CASSQDRALRAFF
cdr3_nt: TGTGCCAGCAGCCAAGACCGGGCCCTAAGGGCTTTCTTT
j_call: TRBJ1-1
v_call: TRBV14
d_call: .
clone_size: few

cdr3_aa: CASRKDRMNEKLFF
cdr3_nt: TGTGCCAGCAGGAAGGATAGAATGAATGAAAAACTGTTTTTT
j_call: TRBJ1-4
v_call: TRBV7-2
d_call: .
clone_size: .

cdr3_aa: CASSLDEDEQYF
cdr3_nt: TGTGCCAGCAGCTTAGACGAAGACGAGCAGTACTTC
j_call: TRBJ2-7
v_call: TRBV7-2
d_call: .
clone_size: many

cdr3_aa: CASSTTRGDTQYF
cdr3_nt: TGTGCCAGCAGCACGACGAGGGGAGATACGCAGTATTTT
j_call: TRBJ2-3
v_call: TRBV11-2
d_call: .
clone_size: few

cdr3_aa: CASSERTGTYGYTF
cdr3_nt: TGTGCCAGCAGTGAGAGGACAGGGACTTATGGCTACACCTTC
j_call: TRBJ1-2
v_call: TRBV6-1
d_call: TRBD1
clone_size: .

cdr3_aa: CASSPLGQGAQPQHF
cdr3_nt: TGTGCCAGCTCACCACTAGGACAGGGGGCTCAGCCCCAGCATTTT
j_call: TRBJ1-5
v_call: TRBV18
d_call: TRBD1
clone_size: .

cdr3_aa: CASKRGPYNYGYTF
cdr3_nt: TGTGCCAGCAAAAGGGGACCTTATAACTATGGCTACACCTTC
j_call: TRBJ1-2
v_call: TRBV27
d_call: .
clone_size: .

cdr3_aa: CASTIGADYGYTF
cdr3_nt: TGTGCCAGCACCATTGGGGCAGACTATGGCTACACCTTC
j_call: TRBJ1-2
v_call: TRBV6-1
d_call: .
clone_size: .

cdr3_aa: CASSWAAGANVLTF
cdr3_nt: TGTGCCAGTAGTTGGGCGGCTGGGGCCAACGTCCTGACTTTC
j_call: TRBJ2-6
v_call: TRBV19
d_call: .
clone_size: few

cdr3_aa: CSASLGGGARSEAFF
cdr3_nt: TGCAGTGCTAGTTTAGGGGGGGGGGCGCGGTCTGAAGCTTTCTTT
j_call: TRBJ1-1
v_call: TRBV20-1
d_call: .
clone_size: .

cdr3_aa: CASSLSLASTDTQYF
cdr3_nt: TGTGCCAGCAGCTTATCGTTAGCTAGCACAGATACGCAGTATTTT
j_call: TRBJ2-3
v_call: TRBV7-9
d_call: .
clone_size: .

cdr3_aa: CASSQGQEYGYTF
cdr3_nt: TGCGCCAGCAGCCAGGGACAGGAGTATGGCTACACCTTC
j_call: TRBJ1-2
v_call: TRBV4-1
d_call: TRBD1
clone_size: .

cdr3_aa: CASSITGISNQPQHF
cdr3_nt: TGTGCCAGTAGTATAACAGGGATTAGCAATCAGCCCCAGCATTTT
j_call: TRBJ1-5
v_call: TRBV19
d_call: .
clone_size: .

cdr3_aa: CSGGQEYYGYTF
cdr3_nt: TGCAGTGGGGGTCAGGAGTACTATGGCTACACCTTC
j_call: TRBJ1-2
v_call: TRBV20-1
d_call: .
clone_size: .